A single sample is the source of the 21 T cell receptor beta chains below, sequenced in a study of blood T cell repertoires in COVID-19. Profiling relied on immunoSEQ multiplex PCR, and the TCRdb table lists in-frame clones only, not all of them. The sample consists of around 58,000 clones, approximately 82% of them appearing once. The sequencing input was peripheral blood. The receptor set was obtained from a human donor in a cohort sampled during active COVID-19.

This rearrangement joins TRBV6-2 or TRBV6-3 to TRBJ2-3, with 13 bases that match TRBD2. The CDR3 has 16 amino acids. Trimming cost V 6 bases and J 5 bases; bases outside gene matches: 8. Germline values: CDR1 MNHEY, CDR2 SVGEGT. The DNA of the CDR3 is TGTGCCAGCAGCCACTTGACTAGCGGGGGGCGAGATACGCAGTATTTT. Its protein product is CASSHLTSGGRDTQYF.

The V and J genes are TRBV4-2 and TRBJ2-1, with 7 bases identical to TRBD1. There are 14 residues in the CDR3. Germline CDR1 reads LGHNA; CDR2 reads YNFKEQ. Trimming removed 1 base from V and 6 bases from J; junction bases left unmatched: 3. Here the CDR3 DNA reads TGTGCCAGCAGCCAAGGGGGACAGAGCAATGAGCAGTTCTTC. Translation: CASSQGGQSNEQFF.

In this sample, this clone turned up a few times. This rearrangement joins TRBV27 to TRBJ1-2, with 9 bases matching TRBD1. CDR3 length: 16 residues. V gave up 3 bases and J gave up 8 bases; unmatched junction bases: 13. CDR1 is MNHEY, CDR2 SMNVEV, per germline (reference sequence). CDR3 in amino acids: CASSLGTGQGLQGYTF. CDR3 nucleotide sequence: TGTGCCAGCAGTTTGGGGACAGGGCAGGGCCTCCAGGGCTACACCTTC.

V is TRBV28 and J is TRBJ1-5; 7 nucleotides agree with TRBD1. The V segment lost 7 bases and the J segment 0 bases; nucleotides outside the gene matches: 9. CDR1 and CDR2 from the germline V gene are MDHEN and SYDVKM. This CDR3 has 16 residues. In DNA form, the CDR3 reads TGTGCCAGCAAACAGGGGCGACACCTTAGCAATCAGCCCCAGCATTTT. It is translated as CASKQGRHLSNQPQHF.

The chain combines TRBV7-4 with TRBJ1-5, with TRBD1 as a possible D gene (5 bases). Germline lookup yields CDR1 SGHVT and CDR2 SQSDAQ. There are 18 residues in the CDR3. V was cut by 4 bases and J by 4 bases, with 23 bases left in between. The CDR3 loop is CASSSRTPDRIVNQPQHF. In DNA form, the CDR3 reads TGTGCCAGCAGCTCTCGGACACCGGATCGTATAGTGAATCAGCCCCAGCATTTT.

The rearrangement uses TRBV10-3 and TRBJ1-6, with TRBD1 identical over 7 bases. CDR1 and CDR2 from the germline V gene are ENHRY and SYGVKD. Germline trimming cut 6 bases from V and 6 bases from J; bases unmatched to any gene: 5. This CDR3 comprises 14 residues. The CDR3 loop reads CAIRSGQLNSPLHF. CDR3 sequence (DNA): TGTGCCATCAGATCGGGACAGCTTAATTCACCCCTCCACTTT.

The chain employs TRBV28 and TRBJ2-1; possibly TRBD2 for D (7 bases). The CDR3 has 14 residues. Deletions cut 2 bases from V and 8 bases from J, with 13 bases between. Germline V lookup: CDR1 MDHEN, CDR2 SYDVKM. CDR3 residues: CASSLAGGAYEQFF. For the CDR3, the DNA is TGTGCCAGCAGTTTAGCTGGGGGGGCCTATGAGCAGTTCTTC. Full variable domain (outside the CDR3, taken from reference TRBV28 and TRBJ2-1): DVKVTQSSRYLVKRTGEKVFLECVQDMDHENMFWYRQDPGLGLRLIYFSYDVKMKEKGDIPEGYSVSREKKERFSLILESASTNQTSMYLCASSLAGGAYEQFFGPGTRLTVL.

V usage is TRBV28 and J usage is TRBJ1-4, with a tentative D call TRBD1 (6 bases). CDR1 is MDHEN, CDR2 SYDVKM, per germline. The CDR3 contains 13 residues. The germline V and J ends were trimmed by 11 bases and 8 bases, with 18 bases remaining between them. In nucleotides, the CDR3 is TGTGCCCGCCGGGGGGCCGGGGGGGAAAAACTGTTTTTT. Protein: CARRGAGGEKLFF.

This clone occurred once. The chain couples TRBV11-3 to TRBJ2-4; TRBD1 agrees at 8 bases. Germline V gene sequence: CDR1 SGHNT, CDR2 YENEEA. V gave up 2 bases and J gave up 6 bases; unmatched junction bases: 3. There are 14 residues in the CDR3. The CDR3 reads CASSLTGQGNIQYF. In DNA form, the CDR3 reads TGTGCCAGCAGCTTAACCGGACAGGGAAACATTCAGTACTTC.

The chain uses TRBV11-2 and TRBJ1-2; TRBD1 might be the D (5 bases). The CDR3 totals 14 residues. The germline V and J ends were trimmed by 4 bases and 7 bases, with 16 bases remaining between them. Germline assignment: CDR1 SGHAT and CDR2 FQNNGV. In DNA, the CDR3 is TGTGCCAGCAGCTCCCACGGGGGGTTAGGTGGCTACACCTTC. This translates into CASSSHGGLGGYTF. Combining the CDR3 with reference TRBV11-2 and TRBJ1-2 gives the whole variable domain EAGVAQSPRYKIIEKRQSVAFWCNPISGHATLYWYQQILGQGPKLLIQFQNNGVVDDSQLPKDRFSAERLKGVDSTLKIQPAKLEDSAVYLCASSSHGGLGGYTFGSGTRLTVV.

This rearrangement joins TRBV5-6 to TRBJ2-5; D remains unclear. This CDR3 has 15 residues. Germline V gene data show CDR1 as SGHDT and CDR2 as YYEEEE. V lost 2 bases and J lost 5, with 16 bases in between. The CDR3 coding sequence is TGTGCCAGCAGCTTATACTCCCTACCCCCCGAGACCCAGTACTTC. Translated: CASSLYSLPPETQYF.

Notes on this clone: The junction and the germline gene differ at one end; a read error may be behind it. The rearrangement joins TRBV5-5 to TRBJ1-2, with 8 bases matching TRBD1. The length of the CDR3 is 15 residues. Germline assignment: CDR1 SGHKS and CDR2 YYEKEE (reference sequence). The CDR3 is CASSLEPGTGSGNTF. CDR3 coding DNA: TGTGCCAGCAGCTTGGAGCCGGGGACAGGCTCTGGCAACACCTTC. Drawing the rest from reference TRBV5-5 and TRBJ1-2, the complete variable domain is DAGVTQSPTHLIKTRGQQVTLRCSPISGHKSVSWYQQVLGQGPQFIFQYYEKEERGRGNFPDRFSARQFPNYSSELNVNALLLGDSALYLCASSLEPGTGSGNTFGSGTRLTVV.

The V gene is TRBV30, the J gene TRBJ2-5; TRBD1 is a possible D gene (5 bases). V lost 0 bases to trimming and J lost 5 bases, with 13 bases between them. The germline gives CDR1 GTSNPN, CDR2 SVGIG (reference sequence). The CDR3 consists of 14 residues. This CDR3 is CAWSVQAGSETQYF. CDR3 DNA sequence: TGTGCCTGGAGTGTACAGGCAGGGTCGGAGACCCAGTACTTC.

J is TRBJ1-2 and V is TRBV3-1 (or the pseudogene TRBV3-2); 7 bases map to TRBD1. Germline lookup yields CDR1 LGHDT and CDR2 YNNKEL (reference sequence). J lost 5 bases, V lost 2 bases, and 11 bases had no gene match. The CDR3 has 16 residues. For the CDR3, the DNA is TGTGCCAGCAGCCAAATCGACAGGGTCAGTCTTTATGGCTACACCTTC. The encoded protein is CASSQIDRVSLYGYTF.

This clone was counted only a few times. The chain carries TRBV6-5 and TRBJ2-5; 8 bases are shared with TRBD1. Germline V gives CDR1 MNHEY, CDR2 SVGAGI. The CDR3 sequence is 13 residues long. With 0 bases clipped from V and 11 bases from J, the junction kept 5 bases outside the gene matches. The CDR3 coding sequence is TGTGCCAGCAGTTACTCGACAGGGGTAATTCAGTACTTC. This encodes CASSYSTGVIQYF.

The chain employs TRBV11-3 and TRBJ2-1; 9 nucleotides agree with TRBD2. The CDR3 has 15 residues. Trimming took 5 bases from V and 4 from J; bases not matched to a gene: 6. Germline V gene data show CDR1 as SGHNT and CDR2 as YENEEA. Here the CDR3 DNA reads TGTGCCAGCAGCCCAAGCGGGGGGCCATACAATGAGCAGTTCTTC. This translates into CASSPSGGPYNEQFF. Full variable domain (missing parts from reference TRBV11-3 and TRBJ2-1): EAGVVQSPRYKIIEKKQPVAFWCNPISGHNTLYWYLQNLGQGPELLIRYENEEAVDDSQLPKDRFSAERLKGVDSTLKIQPAELGDSAVYLCASSPSGGPYNEQFFGPGTRLTVL.

CDR3 DNA sequence: TGTGCCAGCAGCGTAGATCGCGGGGGGGCGTCTGAGCAGTACTTC. Protein sequence: CASSVDRGGASEQYF. This chain connects TRBV9 to TRBJ2-7, with 9 positions matching TRBD2. J gave up 7 bases and V 0 bases, and 8 bases lay outside the gene matches. The germline V gene encodes CDR1 SGDLS and CDR2 YYNGEE. This CDR3 has 15 amino acids. Looking up the rest from reference TRBV9 and TRBJ2-7 gives the full variable domain: DSGVTQTPKHLITATGQRVTLRCSPRSGDLSVYWYQQSLDQGLQFLIQYYNGEERAKGNILERFSAQQFPDLHSELNLSSLELGDSALYFCASSVDRGGASEQYFGPGTRLTVT.

The chain uses TRBV10-3 and TRBJ2-1, with 10 bases that match TRBD2. The junction had 3 bases not matched to a gene; V was cut back by 8 bases and J by 5 bases. The germline CDR1 and CDR2 sequences are ENHRY and SYGVKD. The CDR3 totals 13 residues. In DNA, the CDR3 is TGTGCCATCGCTCTAGCGGGGGACAATGAGCAGTTCTTC. Translating it yields CAIALAGDNEQFF.

The gene calls are TRBV5-1 and TRBJ2-1; TRBD2 aligns across 8 bases. The CDR3 runs 16 residues. Trimming at V came to 4 bases and at J to 1 base, leaving 7 bases not matched to a gene. Germline V gene sequence: CDR1 SGHRS, CDR2 YFSETQ. CDR3 DNA sequence: TGCGCCAGCAGCCCCTCAGCGGGGGTGTCCTACAATGAGCAGTTCTTC. The encoded protein is CASSPSAGVSYNEQFF.

About this clone itself: At the DNA level, this CDR3 is encoded by other sequences in the same sample as well. The chain carries TRBV19 and TRBJ2-3; D is uncertain. V shed 3 bases and J shed 1 base, with 11 bases lying between them. The CDR3 loop spans 15 amino acids. Per germline, CDR1 LNHDA and CDR2 SQIVND (reference sequence). CDR3 loop: CASSIRRGGTDTQYF. CDR3 DNA sequence: TGTGCCAGTAGTATTCGGCGAGGCGGCACAGATACGCAGTATTTT.

The chain couples TRBV28 to TRBJ1-2; D may be TRBD1 (6 bases). Germline CDR1 is MDHEN and CDR2 is SYDVKM. V was trimmed by 6 bases and J by 7 bases, leaving 18 bases between them. CDR3 length equals 14 residues. Here the CDR3 reads CASSFLGGLGGYTF. The CDR3 coding sequence is TGTGCCAGCAGCTTTCTCGGGGGGCTAGGTGGCTACACCTTC.